Listed here is a single TCR beta chain. What this receptor recognizes is not known. Per-nucleotide qualities are absent, and no much larger clonotype sits a single base away. The immunoSEQ Assay, a bias-controlled multiplex PCR, was used to amplify TCRbeta CDR3 regions from genomic DNA. Turning to the authors' computational methods: Within the assay, amplification of reference gene primers was used to estimate how many nucleated cells each sample contained. To quantify the absolute abundance of each unique TCRbeta CDR3 rearrangement, sequence reads were collapsed and filtered. For each sample, productive Simpson clonality was calculated as the square root of Simpson's diversity index across productive rearrangements. The clones in this table, taken by TCRdb from immuneACCESS, are in-frame only. Not every clone is retained; where verified, under half of the shortfall comes from an unresolved V gene, and the cause of the rest is unknown. V, J and clone size derive from that table, while D and trimming were established from the DNA sequence. This sample comprises some 300,000 clones, 70% to 90% of them detected only once. The ten largest clonotypes hold 6% to 8% of the sample.

In Seattle, one collaborating source enrolled patients while the infection was active and tracked those patients longitudinally over the course of disease. Collaborating institutions collected whole blood in K2EDTA tubes following their own protocols. For TCRbeta analysis, collaborator samples were shipped as frozen whole blood, as isolated PBMCs, or as DNA extracted from either sample type. The source of the sample is a study of blood T cell repertoires in COVID-19 (dated by TCRdb to 2020 to 2021). Regarding the research as a whole: Samples covering the acute and convalescent phases of COVID-19 were provided by collaborators in the United States, Italy and Spain. The repertoires were released in a freely available public database meant as a resource for research on the immune response to SARS-CoV-2. Subjects who had been exposed to COVID-19, were actively infected with it, or had recovered from it provided the deeply sampled blood TCRbeta repertoires that made up the dataset. HLA class I and class II types, where available, came from metadata supplied by the sample provider rather than from assay-based typing. A de-identified subject ID, COVID-19 status, age in years and sex were almost always included in the sample metadata. The prospective study material was composed of cDNA or gDNA derived from T cells, B-cell-depleted T cells, or PBMCs. The samples were drawn from two sources: the first 160 participants of the ongoing ImmuneRACE study, and 1,200 or so subjects contributed by 6 global collaborators. Findings and caveats that apply to the study as a whole: The quantity of clinical and demographic metadata differed by source and by participant and was supplied without curation.

V was cut back by 6 bases and J by 3 bases, leaving a gap of 15 bases between them. The germline V gene sets CDR1 to KGHDR and CDR2 to SFDVKD. The CDR3, from cysteine to phenylalanine, totals 15 residues. Only the CDR3 part of the read is kept: 45 bases, read in frame from the first base. Material: peripheral blood. The rearrangement joined TRBV24-1 to TRBJ2-3; the D gene is possibly TRBD2, with 6 bases matching. The sequence was collected from a woman aged 45-65 years with COVID-19, enrolled during active disease. The CDR3 here reads CATSRGGQGTDTQYF. The base sequence is TGTGCCACCAGTCGGGGAGGCCAGGGAACAGATACGCAGTATTTT.